The present entry profiles one T cell receptor (beta chain) with its context. Its antigen is unknown. Other DNA sequences of this sample code for an identical CDR3. The data stem from a study of Ad26.COV2.S vaccination and SARS-CoV-2 variants. Germline V gene data show CDR1 as MNHEY and CDR2 as SMNVEV (reference sequence). The CDR3 covers 12 residues. Trimming cost V 1 base and J 6 bases, with 3 bases left between them. Profiling relied on immunoSEQ multiplex PCR, and the TCRdb table lists in-frame clones only, not all of them. The profile shows more than 300,000 clones, around nine tenths of them singletons. Broader study findings: Spike-specific TCR breadth ran higher among vaccine recipients than placebo recipients.

Treatment of the sample: some 20 received Ad26.COV2.S at low or high dose, single or two shots; a few received placebo; per-sample allocation not given. Specimen acquisition occurred on day 63 following the initial vaccine or placebo injection. Vaccination used an Ad26 vector expressing Wuhan-strain SARS-CoV-2 spike. The rearrangement links TRBV27 to TRBJ2-2, with unresolved D. The sequence derives from a person between 18 and 65 years old who received the Ad26.COV2.S COVID-19 vaccine or a placebo. The material sequenced was peripheral blood, taken in a trial of Ad26.COV2.S vaccine versus placebo. Here the CDR3 DNA reads TGTGCCAGCAGTTTATTAGCCGGGGAGCTGTTTTTT. Translating gives CASSLLAGELFF.